This passage covers 32 T cell receptor beta chains from one sample sequenced in a study of monozygotic twins with inflammatory bowel disease. From the 5' RACE reads, TCRdb lists one entry per CDR3 protein and no DNA. Its table records about 160,000 distinct CDR3 sequences. The specimen was blood. Every receptor here comes from a human donor with ulcerative colitis or Crohn's disease, or a healthy co-twin of an affected twin (not recorded which).

The chain combines TRBV2 with TRBJ1-5; with no DNA, the TCRdb D assignment of TRBD1 cannot be verified. Germline assignment: CDR1 SNHLY and CDR2 FYNNEI. The CDR3 totals 12 residues. This CDR3 reads CASSTGVRPQHF.

The chain uses TRBV14 and TRBJ2-7. This CDR3 contains 12 residues. CDR1 is SGHDN, CDR2 FVKESK, per germline. CDR3 sequence reads: CASSEELYEQYF. Variable domain in full (rest from reference TRBV14 and TRBJ2-7): EAGVTQFPSHSVIEKGQTVTLRCDPISGHDNLYWYRRVMGKEIKFLLHFVKESKQDESGMPNNRFLAERTGGTYSTLKVQPAELEDSGVYFCASSEELYEQYFGPGTRLTVT.

The chain carries TRBV7-9 and TRBJ2-3; checking the TCRdb D call of TRBD2 is not possible without DNA. From germline, CDR1 is SEHNR and CDR2 FQNEAQ (reference sequence). The CDR3 totals 17 residues. The CDR3 loop is CASSLAPLVPVTDTQYF.

The V call is TRBV13, the J call TRBJ2-7; the TRBD2 assignment by TCRdb is unverifiable without DNA. Per germline, CDR1 PRHDT and CDR2 FYEKMQ (reference sequence). CDR3 size: 16 residues. CDR3 region: CASSLGLGLEGGEQYF.

The rearrangement uses TRBV7-2 and TRBJ2-3. This CDR3 contains 16 residues. The germline V gene has CDR1 SGHTA and CDR2 FQGNSA. CDR3 region: CASSLGSDPGTDTQYF.

The V and J genes are TRBV27 and TRBJ2-3; TCRdb selects TRBD2, and the lack of DNA leaves this call unchecked. This CDR3 contains 15 residues. The V gene's germline CDR1 is MNHEY and CDR2 SMNVEV (reference sequence). CDR3 in amino acids: CATTLVREHSNTQYF.

The V gene is TRBV12-3 or TRBV12-4, the J gene TRBJ2-2; TCRdb proposes TRBD1, but this gene call is untestable without DNA. The CDR3 runs to 15 residues. CDR3 loop: CASSLSRGWAGELFF.

The CDR3 loop is CASTPGASGSWRDTQYF. The chain uses TRBV12-3 or TRBV12-4 and TRBJ2-3; checking the TCRdb D call of TRBD2 is not possible without DNA. The CDR3 is 17 amino acids.

The chain has TRBV19 and TRBJ2-1; TCRdb's D call, TRBD2, is unchecked because there is no DNA. The germline V gene encodes CDR1 LNHDA and CDR2 SQIVND (reference sequence). This CDR3 region has 18 residues. The chain's CDR3 is CASSIGRAGGSSYNEQFF.

The chain has TRBV13 and TRBJ2-7; without DNA, the TCRdb call of TRBD1 cannot be checked. This CDR3 comprises 13 residues. Germline CDR1 is PRHDT and CDR2 is FYEKMQ (reference sequence). This chain's CDR3 is CASSTGRTYEQYF.

This chain joins TRBV28 and TRBJ2-7; TCRdb's D call of TRBD1 is untestable without DNA. This CDR3 spans 15 amino acids. The germline V gene encodes CDR1 MDHEN and CDR2 SYDVKM. CDR3: CASSFPGQGAYEQYF.

This chain links TRBV6-5 with TRBJ2-1; TCRdb designates TRBD2, a call that cannot be tested without DNA. Germline CDR1 MNHEY, CDR2 SVGAGI. This CDR3 spans 13 amino acids. This CDR3 reads CASRSRERGEQFF.

The chain employs TRBV20-1 and TRBJ2-5. Looked up from germline, CDR1 is DFQATT and CDR2 is SNEGSKA (reference sequence). This CDR3 comprises 11 residues. The CDR3 region is CSAQFQETQYF.

The CDR3 loop reads CASSHQRVYQETQYF. The chain couples TRBV4-2 to TRBJ2-5; TCRdb picks TRBD2, but there is no DNA to check that call. Per the germline V gene, CDR1 is LGHNA and CDR2 is YNFKEQ. This CDR3 has 15 residues.

This rearrangement joins TRBV5-5 to TRBJ1-5; there is no DNA to check the TCRdb D call of TRBD1. In germline, CDR1 is SGHKS, CDR2 YYEKEE (reference sequence). This CDR3 has 16 residues. CDR3 sequence: CASSPTGQFSNQPQHF.

The chain couples TRBV4-1 to TRBJ2-3; TCRdb calls TRBD2, which cannot be checked without DNA. This CDR3 comprises 18 residues. The germline V gene has CDR1 MGHRA and CDR2 YSYEKL. CDR3 sequence reads: CASSQGPTSGGEADTQYF.

This CDR3 is CASRGPGLAGVDTQYF. The chain carries TRBV6-1 and TRBJ2-3; TCRdb designates TRBD2, a call that cannot be tested without DNA. CDR3 length: 16 residues. Germline assignment: CDR1 MNHNS and CDR2 SASEGT.

The V call is TRBV28, the J call TRBJ2-1; the D gene TCRdb calls, TRBD2, cannot be checked with no DNA. Per germline, CDR1 MDHEN and CDR2 SYDVKM. The CDR3 has 19 amino acids. The CDR3 sequence: CASSLPIVRLAGTYNEQFF.

This chain links TRBV29-1 with TRBJ2-3; no DNA is available, so the TRBD1 call from TCRdb remains unchecked. The CDR3 sequence is 12 residues long. Germline V gene lookup returns CDR1 SQVTM and CDR2 ANQGSEA. The CDR3 spells CSVRLRGGTQYF.

The V call is TRBV7-2, the J call TRBJ1-1; the D gene TCRdb calls, TRBD1, cannot be checked with no DNA. CDR3 length equals 14 residues. The germline gives CDR1 SGHTA, CDR2 FQGNSA. This CDR3 is CASSWTGGRAEAFF.

V is TRBV4-2 and J is TRBJ2-3; TCRdb's D call, TRBD2, is unchecked because there is no DNA. Germline V gene data show CDR1 as LGHNA and CDR2 as YNFKEQ. This CDR3 has 17 residues. CDR3 loop: CASSQQLAGGGTDTQYF.

The rearrangement uses TRBV7-2 and TRBJ2-7; the TCRdb D gene call, TRBD2, has no DNA to confirm it. In germline, CDR1 is SGHTA, CDR2 FQGNSA. The CDR3 has 13 residues. The CDR3 loop is CASKPAGPYEQYF.

The V gene is TRBV4-2, the J gene TRBJ2-1; TCRdb's D call, TRBD2, is unchecked because there is no DNA. Germline V gene sequence: CDR1 LGHNA, CDR2 YNFKEQ. The CDR3 covers 18 residues. The CDR3 sequence: CASSQDPGLAGGQNEQFF.

This chain connects TRBV16 to TRBJ2-5. CDR3 length: 13 amino acids. Germline CDR1 KGHSY, CDR2 FQNENV. The CDR3 protein is CASGDSPQETQYF.

This rearrangement joins TRBV5-1 to TRBJ2-1; TCRdb gives TRBD1 as the D gene, but with no DNA this cannot be confirmed. CDR1 is SGHRS, CDR2 YFSETQ, per germline. The CDR3 extends over 14 amino acids. The CDR3 sequence: CASSSDRGHNEQFF.

The V and J genes are TRBV19 and TRBJ2-5; TCRdb outputs TRBD1, but without DNA this stays unchecked. The CDR3 totals 15 residues. The germline V gene has CDR1 LNHDA and CDR2 SQIVND (reference sequence). The CDR3 protein is CASSNQGGRQETQYF.

The chain joins TRBV12-3 or TRBV12-4 to TRBJ1-5; lacking DNA, the TRBD1 call made by TCRdb goes unchecked. CDR3 length equals 17 residues. CDR3 amino acids: CASSLAAFGGSDQPQHF.

This chain links TRBV7-9 with TRBJ2-2; TCRdb selects TRBD1, and the lack of DNA leaves this call unchecked. The germline gives CDR1 SEHNR, CDR2 FQNEAQ (reference sequence). The CDR3 consists of 17 residues. CDR3 amino acids: CASSLATGSDNTGELFF.

The rearrangement links TRBV27 to TRBJ1-6. The germline CDR1 and CDR2 sequences are MNHEY and SMNVEV (reference sequence). The CDR3 runs 12 residues. The CDR3 loop is CASSFAGSPLHF.

The genes are TRBV7-9 and TRBJ2-3; TCRdb lists TRBD1, though no DNA is available to test this call. CDR1 is SEHNR and CDR2 is FQNEAQ in the germline V gene (reference sequence). The CDR3 sequence is 15 residues long. The CDR3 spells CASTEGGEGADTQYF. The variable domain in full, with the rest retrieved from reference TRBV7-9 and TRBJ2-3, is DTGVSQNPRHKITKRGQNVTFRCDPISEHNRLYWYRQTLGQGPEFLTYFQNEAQLEKSRLLSDRFSAERPKGSFSTLEIQRTEQGDSAMYLCASTEGGEGADTQYFGPGTRLTVL.

The genes are TRBV7-8 and TRBJ2-1. CDR3 length: 16 amino acids. CDR1 and CDR2 (germline): SGHVS, FQNEAQ. The CDR3 loop reads CASSLLFLGTYNEQFF.

The chain carries TRBV20-1 and TRBJ1-2; the TRBD1 assignment by TCRdb is unverifiable without DNA. The CDR3 has 14 amino acids. Germline V gene lookup returns CDR1 DFQATT and CDR2 SNEGSKA (reference sequence). CDR3 region: CSATTPWGSDGYTF.